This T cell receptor beta chain was sequenced in a study of shared clonotypes between healthy human individuals. About the study: Three plates each covered CD4 naive and memory; CD8 naive two, CD8 memory one.

Whole-study results and caveats: Shared clonotypes: approximately 5.3% naive CD4, under 4% naive CD8, 2.3% memory CD4, 0.4% memory CD8.

About this clone itself: Antigen: not known.

Authors' methods: Junction-only sequences produced by ImmunoSEQ had no quality scores, so filtering differed. Profiling relied on immunoSEQ multiplex PCR, and the TCRdb table lists in-frame clones only, not all of them. The V and J calls and the clone size are those of that table, but D and trimming were determined from the DNA. The sample lists a few million clones; around 95% were seen once. What was sequenced was naive CD4+ T cells sorted from blood. Subset here: CD45RA+ positively selected. The TCR originated in a man younger than 30 in good health.

The CDR3 is CASSREGQGAYEQYF. CDR3 nucleotide sequence: TGTGCCAGCAGCCGTGAAGGACAGGGGGCCTACGAGCAGTACTTC. The rearrangement joins TRBV4-2 to TRBJ2-7, with TRBD1 matching over 10 bases. In germline, CDR1 is LGHNA, CDR2 YNFKEQ. The CDR3 runs 15 residues. J gave up 2 bases and V 4 bases, and 5 bases lay outside the gene matches.